This T cell receptor (beta chain) originates from a study of T cells in Graves' hyperthyroidism and ophthalmopathy. Trimming cost V 3 bases and J 5 bases, with 16 bases left between them. The CDR3 extends over 15 amino acids. CDR1 and CDR2 (germline): LNHDA, SQIVND (reference sequence). TCR beta CDR3 region amplification was performed from RNA transcripts. In the first-round RT-PCR of the TCR CDR3, the HTBI primer set was used. TCRdb reprocessed the multiplex PCR reads via MiXCR and lists one record per CDR3 protein. The data hold roughly 510,000 distinct CDR3 sequences, with roughly 45% observed a single time.

The sequenced sample consisted of peripheral blood or thyroid tissue (not recorded which). The rearrangement joins TRBV19 to TRBJ2-5; perhaps TRBD1 as D (6 bases). This clonotype was obtained from an adult woman with Graves' disease, either hyperthyroidism or ophthalmopathy (not recorded which). The CDR3 DNA follows: TGTGCCAGTAGTATGGAACAGGGTTTTGGGGAGACCCAGTACTTC. Translated: CASSMEQGFGETQYF. Based on the CDR3 plus reference TRBV19 and TRBJ2-5, the full variable domain is DGGITQSPKYLFRKEGQNVTLSCEQNLNHDAMYWYRQDPGQGLRLIYYSQIVNDFQKGDIAEGYSVSREKKESFPLTVTSAQKNPTAFYLCASSMEQGFGETQYFGPGTRLLVL.